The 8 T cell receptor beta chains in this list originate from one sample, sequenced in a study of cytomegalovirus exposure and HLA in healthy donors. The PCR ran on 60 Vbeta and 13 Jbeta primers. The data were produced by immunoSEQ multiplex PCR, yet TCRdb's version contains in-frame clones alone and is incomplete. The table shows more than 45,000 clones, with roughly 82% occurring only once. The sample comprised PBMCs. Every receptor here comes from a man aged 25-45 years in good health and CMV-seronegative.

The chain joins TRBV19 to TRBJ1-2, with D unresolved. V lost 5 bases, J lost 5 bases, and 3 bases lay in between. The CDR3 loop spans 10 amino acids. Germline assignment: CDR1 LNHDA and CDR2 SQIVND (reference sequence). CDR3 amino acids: CASSAYGYTF. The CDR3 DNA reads TGTGCCAGTAGTGCGTATGGCTACACCTTC.

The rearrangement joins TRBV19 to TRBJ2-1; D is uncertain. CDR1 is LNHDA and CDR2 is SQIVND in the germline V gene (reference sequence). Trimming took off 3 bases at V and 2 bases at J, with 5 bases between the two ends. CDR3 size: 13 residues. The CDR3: CASSIRAYNEQFF. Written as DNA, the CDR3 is TGTGCCAGTAGTATCCGGGCCTACAATGAGCAGTTCTTC.

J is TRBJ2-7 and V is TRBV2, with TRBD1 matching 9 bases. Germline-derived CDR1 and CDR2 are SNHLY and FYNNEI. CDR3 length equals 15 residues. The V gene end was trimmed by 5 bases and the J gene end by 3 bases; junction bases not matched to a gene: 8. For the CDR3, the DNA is TGTGCCAGCAGTCCACAGGGGGCTCTCCTCTACGAGCAGTACTTC. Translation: CASSPQGALLYEQYF.

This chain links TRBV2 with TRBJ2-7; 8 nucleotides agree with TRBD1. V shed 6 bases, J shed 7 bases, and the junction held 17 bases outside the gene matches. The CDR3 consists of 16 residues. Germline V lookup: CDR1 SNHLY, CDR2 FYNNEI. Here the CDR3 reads CASRGSLSRGRGEQYF. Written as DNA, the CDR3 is TGTGCCAGCAGGGGCAGCCTAAGCAGGGGGCGGGGAGAGCAGTACTTC.

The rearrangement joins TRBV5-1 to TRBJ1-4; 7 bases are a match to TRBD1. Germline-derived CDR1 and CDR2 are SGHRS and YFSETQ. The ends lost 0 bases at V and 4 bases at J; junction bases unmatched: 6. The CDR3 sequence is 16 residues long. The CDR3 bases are TGCGCCAGCAGCTTGGGTCTGGGACAGAGTAATGAAAAACTGTTTTTT. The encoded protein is CASSLGLGQSNEKLFF.

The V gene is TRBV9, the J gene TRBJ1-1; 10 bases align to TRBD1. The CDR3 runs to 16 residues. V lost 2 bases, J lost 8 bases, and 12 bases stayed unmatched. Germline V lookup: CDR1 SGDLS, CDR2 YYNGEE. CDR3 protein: CASSVHSRDRGIEAFF. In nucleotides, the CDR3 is TGTGCCAGCAGCGTTCATTCCCGGGACAGGGGAATAGAAGCTTTCTTT. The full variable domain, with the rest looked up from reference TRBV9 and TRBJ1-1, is DSGVTQTPKHLITATGQRVTLRCSPRSGDLSVYWYQQSLDQGLQFLIQYYNGEERAKGNILERFSAQQFPDLHSELNLSSLELGDSALYFCASSVHSRDRGIEAFFGQGTRLTVV.

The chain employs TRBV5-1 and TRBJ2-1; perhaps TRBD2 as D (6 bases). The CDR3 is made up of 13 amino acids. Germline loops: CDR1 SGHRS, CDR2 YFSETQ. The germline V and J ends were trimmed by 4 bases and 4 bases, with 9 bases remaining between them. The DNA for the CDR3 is TGCGCCAGCAGCCAGACTAGTTACAATGAGCAGTTCTTC. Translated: CASSQTSYNEQFF.

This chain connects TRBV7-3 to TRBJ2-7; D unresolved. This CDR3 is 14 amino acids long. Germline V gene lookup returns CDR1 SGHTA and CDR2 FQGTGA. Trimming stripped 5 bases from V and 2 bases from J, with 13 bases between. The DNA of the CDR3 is TGTGCCAGCAGCCCCTCCGCGGCGACCTACGAGCAGTACTTC. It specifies CASSPSAATYEQYF.